This TCR beta chain stems from a study of cytomegalovirus exposure and HLA in healthy donors. Notes on the study in general: It was reported in a later analysis that an Asian-associated ancestry cluster showed fewer N-insertions than the approximately 670-donor mean. Sequence variants that were highly shared formed a cluster that was likely a sequencing artifact. Later work found most CMV-associated TCR beta chains apparently HLA-restricted. In a later analysis, a missense DCLRE1C variant was linked to TCR beta V- and J-gene trimming.

The CDR3 is made up of 15 amino acids. Germline assignment: CDR1 SGDLS and CDR2 YYNGEE. Trimming removed 0 bases at V and 1 base at J, with 9 bases between. This PCR relied on a set of 60 Vbeta primers and 13 Jbeta primers. Data came from immunoSEQ multiplex PCR; TCRdb stores just in-frame clones and leaves some out. Of roughly 170,000 clones in the sample, approximately 81% were seen once. About this clone: Its antigen remains unknown.

The V and J genes are TRBV9 and TRBJ2-3, with D perhaps matching TRBD2 (5 bases). The specimen sequenced was PBMCs. The receptor comes from a female donor in good health and CMV-seronegative. DNA of the CDR3: TGTGCCAGCAGCGTAGCCCCCGGGGGCACAGATACGCAGTATTTT. Its translation: CASSVAPGGTDTQYF.